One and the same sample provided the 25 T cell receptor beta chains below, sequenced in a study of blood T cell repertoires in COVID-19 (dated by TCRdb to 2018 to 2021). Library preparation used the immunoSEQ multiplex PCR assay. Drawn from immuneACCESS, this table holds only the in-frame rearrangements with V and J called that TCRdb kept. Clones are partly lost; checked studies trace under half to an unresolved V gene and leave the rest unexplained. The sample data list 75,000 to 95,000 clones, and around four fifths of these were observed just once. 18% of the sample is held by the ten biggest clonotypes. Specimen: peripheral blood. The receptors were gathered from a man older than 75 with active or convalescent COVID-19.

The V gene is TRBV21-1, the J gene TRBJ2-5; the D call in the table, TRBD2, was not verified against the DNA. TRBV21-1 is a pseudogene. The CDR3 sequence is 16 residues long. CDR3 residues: CASSARLAGAQETQYF. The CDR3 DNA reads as TGTGCCAGCAGCGCTCGACTAGCGGGAGCCCAAGAGACCCAGTACTTC.

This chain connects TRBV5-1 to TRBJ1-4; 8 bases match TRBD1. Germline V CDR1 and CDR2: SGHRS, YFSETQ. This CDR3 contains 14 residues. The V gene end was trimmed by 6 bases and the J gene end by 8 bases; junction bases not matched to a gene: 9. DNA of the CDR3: TGCGCCAGCAACCCGGACAGGGACCGCGAAAAACTGTTTTTT. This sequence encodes CASNPDRDREKLFF.

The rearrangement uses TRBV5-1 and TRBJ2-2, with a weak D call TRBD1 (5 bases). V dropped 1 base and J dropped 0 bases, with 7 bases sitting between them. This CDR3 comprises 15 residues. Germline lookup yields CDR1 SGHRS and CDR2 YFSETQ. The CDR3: CASSLQGANTGELFF. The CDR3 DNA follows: TGCGCCAGCAGCTTGCAAGGGGCGAACACCGGGGAGCTGTTTTTT.

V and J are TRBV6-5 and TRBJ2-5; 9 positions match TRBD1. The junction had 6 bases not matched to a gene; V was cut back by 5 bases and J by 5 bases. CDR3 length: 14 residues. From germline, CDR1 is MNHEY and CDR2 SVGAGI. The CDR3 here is CASSINRGRETQYF. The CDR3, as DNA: TGTGCCAGCAGTATCAACAGGGGGCGCGAGACCCAGTACTTC.

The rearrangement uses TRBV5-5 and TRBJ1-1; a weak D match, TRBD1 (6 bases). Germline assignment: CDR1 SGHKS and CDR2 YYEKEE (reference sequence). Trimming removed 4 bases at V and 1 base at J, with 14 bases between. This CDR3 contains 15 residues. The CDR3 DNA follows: TGTGCCAGCAGCGAAAGGACAGCTGAGAACACTGAAGCTTTCTTT. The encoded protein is CASSERTAENTEAFF. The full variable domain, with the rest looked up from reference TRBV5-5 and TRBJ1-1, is DAGVTQSPTHLIKTRGQQVTLRCSPISGHKSVSWYQQVLGQGPQFIFQYYEKEERGRGNFPDRFSARQFPNYSSELNVNALLLGDSALYLCASSERTAENTEAFFGQGTRLTVV.

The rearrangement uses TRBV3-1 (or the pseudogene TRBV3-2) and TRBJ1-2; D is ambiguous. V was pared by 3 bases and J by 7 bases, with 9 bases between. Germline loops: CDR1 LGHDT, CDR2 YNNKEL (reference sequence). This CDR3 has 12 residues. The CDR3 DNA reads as TGTGCCAGCAGCCAGGCCCGAATTGGCTACACCTTC. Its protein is CASSQARIGYTF.

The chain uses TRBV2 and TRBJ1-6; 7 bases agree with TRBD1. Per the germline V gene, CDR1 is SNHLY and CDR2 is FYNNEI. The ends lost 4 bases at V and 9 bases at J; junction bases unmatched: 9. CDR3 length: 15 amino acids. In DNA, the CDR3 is TGTGCCAGCAGTGCTGCGACAGGGCAGGGTTCACCCCTCCACTTT. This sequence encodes CASSAATGQGSPLHF. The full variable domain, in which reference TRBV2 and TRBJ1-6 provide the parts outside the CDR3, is EPEVTQTPSHQVTQMGQEVILRCVPISNHLYFYWYRQILGQKVEFLVSFYNNEISEKSEIFDDQFSVERPDGSNFTLKIRSTKLEDSAMYFCASSAATGQGSPLHFGNGTRLTVT.

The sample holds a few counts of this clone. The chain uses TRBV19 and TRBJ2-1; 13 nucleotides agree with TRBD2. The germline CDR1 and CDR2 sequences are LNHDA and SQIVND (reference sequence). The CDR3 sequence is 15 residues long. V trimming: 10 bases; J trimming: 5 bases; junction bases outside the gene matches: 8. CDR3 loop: CATTTSGRAHNEQFF. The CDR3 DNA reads TGTGCCACTACAACTAGCGGGAGGGCCCACAATGAGCAGTTCTTC.

CDR3 nucleotides: TGCGCCAGCAGCTGGATTAGCGGCCCCGGCTCCTACAATGAGCAGTTCTTC. This codes for CASSWISGPGSYNEQFF. The chain couples TRBV5-1 to TRBJ2-1; possible D gene TRBD2, 6 bases. V lost 3 bases to trimming and J lost 0 bases, with 16 bases between them. Germline CDR1 SGHRS, CDR2 YFSETQ. The CDR3 is made up of 17 amino acids.

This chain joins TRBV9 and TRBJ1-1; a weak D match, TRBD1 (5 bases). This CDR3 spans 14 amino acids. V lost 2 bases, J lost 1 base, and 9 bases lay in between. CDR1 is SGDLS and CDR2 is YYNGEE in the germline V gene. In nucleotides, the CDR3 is TGTGCCAGCAGCGTTCGACAGACGAACACTGAAGCTTTCTTT. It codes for CASSVRQTNTEAFF.

CDR3 in DNA: TGTGCCAGCAGAGCTGACCCCGGGACTAGCGGGAGCAACGAGCAGTACGTC. This translates into CASRADPGTSGSNEQYV. The chain has TRBV2 and TRBJ2-7; 14 bases fit TRBD2. The CDR3 length is 17 residues. The germline CDR1 and CDR2 sequences are SNHLY and FYNNEI. J was trimmed by 5 bases and V by 6 bases; bases with no gene match: 12.

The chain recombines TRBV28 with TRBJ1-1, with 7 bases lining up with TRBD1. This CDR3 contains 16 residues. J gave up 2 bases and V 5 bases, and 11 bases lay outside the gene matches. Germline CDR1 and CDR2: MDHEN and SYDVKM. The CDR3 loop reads CASSPYRGLGNTEAFF. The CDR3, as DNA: TGTGCCAGCAGTCCATACAGGGGACTGGGTAACACTGAAGCTTTCTTT.

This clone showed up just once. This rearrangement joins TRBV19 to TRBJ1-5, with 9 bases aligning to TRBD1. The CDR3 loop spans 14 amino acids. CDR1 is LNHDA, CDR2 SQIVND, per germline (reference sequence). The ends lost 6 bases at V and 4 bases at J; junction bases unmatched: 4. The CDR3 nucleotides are TGTGCCAGTAGACGGGACAGGGAGAATCAGCCCCAGCATTTT. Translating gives CASRRDRENQPQHF.

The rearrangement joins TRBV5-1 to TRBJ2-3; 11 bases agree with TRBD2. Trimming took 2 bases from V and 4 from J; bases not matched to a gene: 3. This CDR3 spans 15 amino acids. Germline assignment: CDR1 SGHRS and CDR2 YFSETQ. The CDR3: CASSFTSGGADTQYF. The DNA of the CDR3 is TGCGCCAGCAGCTTTACTAGCGGGGGAGCAGATACGCAGTATTTT.

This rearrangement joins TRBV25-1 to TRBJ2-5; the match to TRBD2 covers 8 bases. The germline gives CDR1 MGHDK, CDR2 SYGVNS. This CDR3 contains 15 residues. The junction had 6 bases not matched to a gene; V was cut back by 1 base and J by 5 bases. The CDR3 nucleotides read TGTGCCAGCAGTGAATCAGCGGGAGTGGGGGAGACCCAGTACTTC. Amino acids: CASSESAGVGETQYF.

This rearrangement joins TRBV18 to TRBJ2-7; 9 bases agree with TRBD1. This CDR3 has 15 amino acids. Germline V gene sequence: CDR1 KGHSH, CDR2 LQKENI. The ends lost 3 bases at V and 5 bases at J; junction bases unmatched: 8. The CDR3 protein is CASSPGDRASNEQYV. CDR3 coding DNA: TGTGCCAGCTCACCCGGGGACAGGGCGTCGAACGAGCAGTACGTC.

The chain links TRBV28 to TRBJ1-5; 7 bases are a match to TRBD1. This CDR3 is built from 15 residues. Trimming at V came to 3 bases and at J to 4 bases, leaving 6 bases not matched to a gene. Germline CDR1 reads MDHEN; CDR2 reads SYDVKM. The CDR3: CASSFLDRSNQPQHF. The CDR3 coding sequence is TGTGCCAGCAGTTTTTTGGACAGGAGTAATCAGCCCCAGCATTTT.

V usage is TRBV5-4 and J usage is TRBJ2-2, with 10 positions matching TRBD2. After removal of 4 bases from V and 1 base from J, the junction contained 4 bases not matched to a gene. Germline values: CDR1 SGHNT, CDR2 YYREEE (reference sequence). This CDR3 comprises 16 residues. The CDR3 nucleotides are TGTGCCAGCAGCCCCTCTAGCGGGAGGAACACCGGGGAGCTGTTTTTT. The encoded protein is CASSPSSGRNTGELFF. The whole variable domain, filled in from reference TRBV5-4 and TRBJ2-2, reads ETGVTQSPTHLIKTRGQQVTLRCSSQSGHNTVSWYQQALGQGPQFIFQYYREEENGRGNFPPRFSGLQFPNYSSELNVNALELDDSALYLCASSPSSGRNTGELFFGEGSRLTVL.

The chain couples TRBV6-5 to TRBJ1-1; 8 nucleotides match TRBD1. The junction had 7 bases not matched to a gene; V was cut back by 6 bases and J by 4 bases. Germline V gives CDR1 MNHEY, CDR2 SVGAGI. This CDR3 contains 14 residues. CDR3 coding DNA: TGTGCCAGCAGGCAACAGGGGGAGGGCACTGAAGCTTTCTTT. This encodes CASRQQGEGTEAFF.

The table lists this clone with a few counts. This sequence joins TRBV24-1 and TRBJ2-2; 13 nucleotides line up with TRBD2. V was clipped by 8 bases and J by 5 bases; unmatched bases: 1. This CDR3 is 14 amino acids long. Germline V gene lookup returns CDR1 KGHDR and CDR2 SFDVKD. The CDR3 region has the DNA TGTGCCACCAAGGGACTAGCGGGAACCGGGGAGCTGTTTTTT. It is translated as CATKGLAGTGELFF.

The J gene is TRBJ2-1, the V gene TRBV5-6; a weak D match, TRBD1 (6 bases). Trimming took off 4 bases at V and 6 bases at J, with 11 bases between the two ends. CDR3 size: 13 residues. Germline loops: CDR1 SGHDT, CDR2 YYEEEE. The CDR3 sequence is CASSLTGGNEQFF. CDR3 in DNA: TGTGCCAGCAGCCTGACAGGAGGCAATGAGCAGTTCTTC.

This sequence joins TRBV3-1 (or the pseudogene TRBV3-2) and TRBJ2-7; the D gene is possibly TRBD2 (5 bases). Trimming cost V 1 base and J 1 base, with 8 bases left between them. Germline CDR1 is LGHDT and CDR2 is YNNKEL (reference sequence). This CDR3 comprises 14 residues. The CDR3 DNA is TGTGCCAGCAGCCAAGGGACGGGATCCTACGAGCAGTACGTC. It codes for CASSQGTGSYEQYV.

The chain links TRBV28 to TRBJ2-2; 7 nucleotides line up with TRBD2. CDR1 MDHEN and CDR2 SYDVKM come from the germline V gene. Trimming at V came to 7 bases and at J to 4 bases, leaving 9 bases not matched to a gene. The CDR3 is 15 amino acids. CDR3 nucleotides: TGTGCCAGCACCCCTTGGGGGGGACGCACCGGGGAGCTGTTTTTT. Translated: CASTPWGGRTGELFF. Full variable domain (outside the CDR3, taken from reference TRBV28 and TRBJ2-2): DVKVTQSSRYLVKRTGEKVFLECVQDMDHENMFWYRQDPGLGLRLIYFSYDVKMKEKGDIPEGYSVSREKKERFSLILESASTNQTSMYLCASTPWGGRTGELFFGEGSRLTVL.

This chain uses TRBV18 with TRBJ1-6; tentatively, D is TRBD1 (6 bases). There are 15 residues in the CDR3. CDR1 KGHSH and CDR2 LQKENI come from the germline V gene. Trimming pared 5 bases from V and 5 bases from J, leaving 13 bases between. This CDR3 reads CASSGGNWNNSPLHF. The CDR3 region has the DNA TGTGCCAGCTCAGGGGGCAATTGGAATAATTCACCCCTCCACTTT.

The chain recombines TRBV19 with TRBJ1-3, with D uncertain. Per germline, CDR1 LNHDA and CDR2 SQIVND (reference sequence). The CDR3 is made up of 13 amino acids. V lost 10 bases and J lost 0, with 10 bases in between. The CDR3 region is CATRHSSGNTIYF. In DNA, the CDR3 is TGTGCCACCCGACATTCCTCTGGAAACACCATATATTTT.